This T cell receptor (beta chain) stems from a study of blood T cells in healthy people across ages. Study as a whole: Template switching recovered approximately one barcoded beta molecule for every two T cells.

The CDR3 is 14 residues long. The ends lost 7 bases at V and 3 bases at J; junction bases unmatched: 8. Germline V CDR1 and CDR2: SQVTM, ANQGSEA. With each sample, at least 6 micrograms of total RNA were extracted. The use of a sample-barcoded 5' primer and a J-beta primer mix characterized a second PCR of about 7 to 12 cycles. Researchers report that a template-switch adaptor with 12 random nucleotides tagged each cDNA molecule. MiXCR, applied by TCRdb to the 5' RACE reads, yields one record per CDR3 protein. Of more than 600,000 distinct CDR3 sequences in the sample, 20% to 25% were seen once. These data also featured in a second study, about T cells of mothers and their children. That study adds: The study obtained over 9.5 million TCR beta CDR3 reads per mother and around 3 million per child.

The chain joins TRBV29-1 to TRBJ2-5, with 10 bases aligning to TRBD2. Sequencing used blood. The clonotype was recovered from a boy younger than 18 in good health. As DNA, the CDR3 is TGCAGCGGCTTAGCGGGAGGTGGAGAAGAGACCCAGTACTTC. The encoded protein is CSGLAGGGEETQYF.